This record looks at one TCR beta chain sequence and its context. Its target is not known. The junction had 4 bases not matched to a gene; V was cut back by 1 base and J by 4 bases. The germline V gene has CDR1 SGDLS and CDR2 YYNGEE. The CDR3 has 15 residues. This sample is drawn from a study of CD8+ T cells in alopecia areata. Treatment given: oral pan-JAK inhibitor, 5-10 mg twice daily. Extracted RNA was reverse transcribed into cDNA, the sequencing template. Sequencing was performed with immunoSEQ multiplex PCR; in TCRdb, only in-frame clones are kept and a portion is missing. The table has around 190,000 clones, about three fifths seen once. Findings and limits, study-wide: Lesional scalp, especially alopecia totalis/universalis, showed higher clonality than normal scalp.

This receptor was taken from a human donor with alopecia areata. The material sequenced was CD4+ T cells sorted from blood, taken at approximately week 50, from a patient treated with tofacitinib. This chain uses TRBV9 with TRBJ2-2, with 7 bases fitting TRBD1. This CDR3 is CASSVLQGSTGELFF. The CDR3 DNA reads TGTGCCAGCAGCGTATTACAGGGGTCCACCGGGGAGCTGTTTTTT.